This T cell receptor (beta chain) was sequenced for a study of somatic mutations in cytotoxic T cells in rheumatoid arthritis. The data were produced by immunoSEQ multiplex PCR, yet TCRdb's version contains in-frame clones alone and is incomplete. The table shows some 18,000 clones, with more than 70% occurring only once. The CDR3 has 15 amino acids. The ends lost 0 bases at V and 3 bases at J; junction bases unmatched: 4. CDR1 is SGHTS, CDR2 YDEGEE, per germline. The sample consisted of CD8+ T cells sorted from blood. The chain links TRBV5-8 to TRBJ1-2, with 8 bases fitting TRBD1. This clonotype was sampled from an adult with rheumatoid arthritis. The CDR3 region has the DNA TGTGCCAGCAGCTTGGGGACAGGGAAGGACTATGGCTACACCTTC. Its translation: CASSLGTGKDYGYTF. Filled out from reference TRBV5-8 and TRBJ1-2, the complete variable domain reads EAGVTQSPTHLIKTRGQQATLRCSPISGHTSVYWYQQALGLGLQFLLWYDEGEERNRGNFPPRFSGRQFPNYSSELNVNALELEDSALYLCASSLGTGKDYGYTFGSGTRLTVV.